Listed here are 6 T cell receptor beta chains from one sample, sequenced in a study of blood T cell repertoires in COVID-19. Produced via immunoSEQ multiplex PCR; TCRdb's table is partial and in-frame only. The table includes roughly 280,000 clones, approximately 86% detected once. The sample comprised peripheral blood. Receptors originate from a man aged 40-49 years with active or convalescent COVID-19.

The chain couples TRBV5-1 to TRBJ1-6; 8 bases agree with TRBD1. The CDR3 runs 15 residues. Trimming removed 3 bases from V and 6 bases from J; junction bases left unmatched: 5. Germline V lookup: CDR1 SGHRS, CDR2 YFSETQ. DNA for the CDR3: TGCGCCAGCAGCTACGACGGACAGGGTAATTCACCCCTCCACTTT. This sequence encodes CASSYDGQGNSPLHF.

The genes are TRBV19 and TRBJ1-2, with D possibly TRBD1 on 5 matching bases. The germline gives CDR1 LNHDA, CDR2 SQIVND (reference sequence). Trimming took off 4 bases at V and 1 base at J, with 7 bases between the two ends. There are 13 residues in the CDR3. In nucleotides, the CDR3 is TGTGCCAGTAGTACAGGGTATAACTATGGCTACACCTTC. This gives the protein CASSTGYNYGYTF.

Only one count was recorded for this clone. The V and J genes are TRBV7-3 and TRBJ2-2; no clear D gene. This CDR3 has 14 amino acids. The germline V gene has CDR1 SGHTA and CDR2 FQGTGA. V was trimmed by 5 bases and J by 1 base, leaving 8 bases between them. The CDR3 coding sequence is TGTGCCAGCAGCCCGAACATGAACACCGGGGAGCTGTTTTTT. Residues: CASSPNMNTGELFF.

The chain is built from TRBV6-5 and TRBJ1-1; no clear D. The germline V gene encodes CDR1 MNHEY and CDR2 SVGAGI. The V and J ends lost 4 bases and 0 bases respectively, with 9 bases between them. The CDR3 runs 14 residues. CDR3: CASSFLPLNTEAFF. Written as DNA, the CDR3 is TGTGCCAGCAGTTTCCTCCCCCTGAACACTGAAGCTTTCTTT.

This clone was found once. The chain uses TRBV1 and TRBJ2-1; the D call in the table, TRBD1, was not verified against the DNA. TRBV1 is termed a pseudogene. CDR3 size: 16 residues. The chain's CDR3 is CTSSQAPGQGGNEQFF. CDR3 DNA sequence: TGCACCAGCAGCCAAGCTCCGGGACAGGGTGGCAATGAGCAGTTCTTC.

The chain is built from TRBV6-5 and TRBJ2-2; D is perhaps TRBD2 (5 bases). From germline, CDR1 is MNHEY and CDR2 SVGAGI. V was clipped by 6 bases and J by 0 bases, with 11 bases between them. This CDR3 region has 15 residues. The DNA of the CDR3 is TGTGCCAGCAGCCGAACTAGGGCGAACACCGGGGAGCTGTTTTTT. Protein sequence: CASSRTRANTGELFF.